This TCR beta chain comes out of a study of cytomegalovirus exposure and HLA in healthy donors. Study-level results: In a later analysis, TCR beta V- and J-gene trimming showed a link to a missense DCLRE1C variant. Cytomegalovirus status was reportedly diagnosed by the classifier with high sensitivity and specificity.

With respect to this clone: Its antigen is not identified.

The PCR was carried out with 60 Vbeta primers and 13 Jbeta primers. Sequencing was performed with immunoSEQ multiplex PCR; in TCRdb, only in-frame clones are kept and a portion is missing. Here the sample spans fewer than 180,000 clones, 70% to 80% being singletons. After removal of 0 bases from V and 6 bases from J, the junction contained 8 bases not matched to a gene. This CDR3 region has 15 residues. CDR1 is SGHRS, CDR2 YFSETQ, per germline. J is TRBJ1-1 and V is TRBV5-1; 7 positions match TRBD1. The receptor's source is a human donor in good health. Sequenced: PBMCs. The CDR3 sequence is CASSLETGFVSEAFF. The CDR3 coding sequence is TGCGCCAGCAGCTTGGAGACAGGGTTTGTATCTGAAGCTTTCTTT. The full variable domain, its missing parts supplied by reference TRBV5-1 and TRBJ1-1, is KAGVTQTPRYLIKTRGQQVTLSCSPISGHRSVSWYQQTPGQGLQFLFEYFSETQRNKGNFPGRFSGRQFSNSRSEMNVSTLELGDSALYLCASSLETGFVSEAFFGQGTRLTVV.